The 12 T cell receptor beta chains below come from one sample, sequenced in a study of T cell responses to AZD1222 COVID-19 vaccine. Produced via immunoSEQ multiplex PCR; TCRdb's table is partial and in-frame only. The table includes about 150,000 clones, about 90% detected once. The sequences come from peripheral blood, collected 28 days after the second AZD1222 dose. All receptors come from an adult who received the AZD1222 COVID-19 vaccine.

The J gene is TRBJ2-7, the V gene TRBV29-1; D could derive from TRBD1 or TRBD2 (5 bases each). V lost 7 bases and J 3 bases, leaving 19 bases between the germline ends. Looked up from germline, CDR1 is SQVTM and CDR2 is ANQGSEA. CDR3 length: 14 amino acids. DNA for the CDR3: TGCAGCGGGCGAACCGGGACCGGGAACTACGAGCAGTACTTC. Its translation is CSGRTGTGNYEQYF.

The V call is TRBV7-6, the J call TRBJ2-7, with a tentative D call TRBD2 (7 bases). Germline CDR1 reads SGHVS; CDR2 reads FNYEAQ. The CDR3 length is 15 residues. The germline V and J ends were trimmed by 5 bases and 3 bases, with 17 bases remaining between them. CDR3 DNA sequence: TGTGCCAGCAGCCTACCATTGGGGGGGCACTACGAGCAGTACTTC. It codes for CASSLPLGGHYEQYF.

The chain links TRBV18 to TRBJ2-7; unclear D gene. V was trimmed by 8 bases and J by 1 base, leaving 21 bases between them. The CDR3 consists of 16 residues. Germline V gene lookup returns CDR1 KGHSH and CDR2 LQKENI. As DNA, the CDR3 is TGTGCCAGCCTCTCCAACCCCGCAGCCTCTTCCTACGAGCAGTACTTC. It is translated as CASLSNPAASSYEQYF. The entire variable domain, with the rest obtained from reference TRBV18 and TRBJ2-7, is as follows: NAGVMQNPRHLVRRRGQEARLRCSPMKGHSHVYWYRQLPEEGLKFMVYLQKENIIDESGMPKERFSAEFPKEGPSILRIQQVVRGDSAAYFCASLSNPAASSYEQYFGPGTRLTVT.

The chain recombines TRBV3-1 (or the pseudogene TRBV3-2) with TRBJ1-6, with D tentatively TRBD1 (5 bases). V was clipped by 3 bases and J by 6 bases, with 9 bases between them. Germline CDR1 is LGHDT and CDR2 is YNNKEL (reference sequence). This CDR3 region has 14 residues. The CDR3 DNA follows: TGTGCCAGCAGCCAGGCTGGGGGTAATTCACCCCTCCACTTT. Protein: CASSQAGGNSPLHF.

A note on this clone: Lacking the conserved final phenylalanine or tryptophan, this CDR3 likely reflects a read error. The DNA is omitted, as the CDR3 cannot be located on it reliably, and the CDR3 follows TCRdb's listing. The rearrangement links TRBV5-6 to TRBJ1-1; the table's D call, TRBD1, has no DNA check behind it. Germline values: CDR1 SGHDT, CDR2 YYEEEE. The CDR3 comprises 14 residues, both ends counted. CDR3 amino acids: CASSLSPGTSPPGV.

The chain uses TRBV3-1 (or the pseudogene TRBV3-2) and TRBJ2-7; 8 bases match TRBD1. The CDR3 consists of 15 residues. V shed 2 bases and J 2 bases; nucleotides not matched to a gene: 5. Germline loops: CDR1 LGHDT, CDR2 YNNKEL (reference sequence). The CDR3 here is CASSQQLTGAYEQYF. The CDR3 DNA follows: TGTGCCAGCAGCCAACAATTGACAGGGGCCTACGAGCAGTACTTC.

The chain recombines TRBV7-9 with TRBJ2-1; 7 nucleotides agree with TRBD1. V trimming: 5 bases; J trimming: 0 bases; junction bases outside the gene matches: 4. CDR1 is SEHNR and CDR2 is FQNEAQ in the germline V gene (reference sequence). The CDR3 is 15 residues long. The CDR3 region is CASSVTGDSYNEQFF. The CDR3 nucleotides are TGTGCCAGCAGCGTTACAGGGGACTCCTACAATGAGCAGTTCTTC.

The CDR3 loop reads CASSDLSGANVLTF. DNA for the CDR3: TGTGCCAGCTCCGACCTCTCTGGGGCCAACGTCCTGACTTTC. J is TRBJ2-6 and V is TRBV5-6; D gene uncertain. This CDR3 is 14 amino acids long. Trimming stripped 7 bases from V and 0 bases from J, with 8 bases between. The V gene's germline CDR1 is SGHDT and CDR2 YYEEEE.

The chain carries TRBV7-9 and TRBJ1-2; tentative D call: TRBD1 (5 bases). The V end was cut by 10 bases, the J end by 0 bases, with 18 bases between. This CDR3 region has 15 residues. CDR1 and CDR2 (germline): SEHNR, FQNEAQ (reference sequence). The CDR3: CATGGLDGSNYGYTF. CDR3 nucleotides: TGTGCCACCGGGGGGTTGGACGGTTCTAACTATGGCTACACCTTC.

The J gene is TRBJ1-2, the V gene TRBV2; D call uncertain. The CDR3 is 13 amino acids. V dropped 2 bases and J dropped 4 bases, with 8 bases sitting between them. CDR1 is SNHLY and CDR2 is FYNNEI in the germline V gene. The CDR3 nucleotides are TGTGCCAGCAGTGAAACGAGGACCTATGGCTACACCTTC. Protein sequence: CASSETRTYGYTF.

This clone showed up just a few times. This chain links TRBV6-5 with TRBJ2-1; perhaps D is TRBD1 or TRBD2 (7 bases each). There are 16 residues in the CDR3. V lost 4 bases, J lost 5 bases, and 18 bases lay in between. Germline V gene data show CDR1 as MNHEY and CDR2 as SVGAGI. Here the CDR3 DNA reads TGTGCCAGCAGTTCCCTTGTGGGAGGGGGCCACAATGAGCAGTTCTTC. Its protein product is CASSSLVGGGHNEQFF.

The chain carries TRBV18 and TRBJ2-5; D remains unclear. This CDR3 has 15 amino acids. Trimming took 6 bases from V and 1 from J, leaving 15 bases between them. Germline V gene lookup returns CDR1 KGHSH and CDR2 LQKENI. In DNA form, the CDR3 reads TGTGCCAGCTCCCGGGTATGGGATCCCCAAGAGACCCAGTACTTC. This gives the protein CASSRVWDPQETQYF. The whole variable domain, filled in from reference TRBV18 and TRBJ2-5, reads NAGVMQNPRHLVRRRGQEARLRCSPMKGHSHVYWYRQLPEEGLKFMVYLQKENIIDESGMPKERFSAEFPKEGPSILRIQQVVRGDSAAYFCASSRVWDPQETQYFGPGTRLLVL.